Detailed here is one T cell receptor beta chain. Looked up from germline, CDR1 is MNHNS and CDR2 is SASEGT. Trimming cost V 0 bases and J 5 bases; bases outside gene matches: 1. The CDR3 is 14 residues long. The data were obtained in a study of shared clonotypes between healthy human individuals. Both subsets, CD45RA+ naive and CD45RA-negative memory, were split from the CD4+ cells. At a deep level, the assay was run. Libraries were prepared by immunoSEQ multiplex PCR; TCRdb keeps only in-frame clonotypes and omits some of them. This repertoire shows about 2.3 million clones, about nine tenths found once; its top ten account for 0.3% to 0.45%.

The gene calls are TRBV6-1 and TRBJ2-1; 7 bases match TRBD1. This TCR came from a man aged 18 to 29 in good health. Some clones in this sample may be carry-over from other donors' samples. The material sequenced was naive CD4+ T cells from PBMCs. Subset specified: CD45RA+ positively selected. CDR3 sequence (DNA): TGTGCCAGCAGTGAAGCGGGACAGAACAATGAGCAGTTCTTC. This sequence encodes CASSEAGQNNEQFF.